This T cell receptor (beta chain) derives from a study of OX40 agonist ivuxolimab in advanced cancers. Trimming removed 1 base from V and 7 bases from J; junction bases left unmatched: 7. This CDR3 spans 16 amino acids. Germline V gene sequence: CDR1 SGHTA, CDR2 FQGNSA. Profiling relied on immunoSEQ multiplex PCR, and the TCRdb table lists in-frame clones only, not all of them. This table holds 15,000 or so clones, about 88% found once. This clonotype was sampled from an adult with an advanced solid tumor such as melanoma, head and neck, liver or kidney cancer. The chain links TRBV7-2 to TRBJ1-6; 7 bases are shared with TRBD1. The sample consisted of CD4+ or CD8+ T cells sorted from blood, taken in a trial of the OX40 agonist ivuxolimab. The CDR3 DNA follows: TGTGCCAGCAGCTTAGAATTGACAGGGCGGAATTCACCCCTCCACTTT. Protein sequence: CASSLELTGRNSPLHF.